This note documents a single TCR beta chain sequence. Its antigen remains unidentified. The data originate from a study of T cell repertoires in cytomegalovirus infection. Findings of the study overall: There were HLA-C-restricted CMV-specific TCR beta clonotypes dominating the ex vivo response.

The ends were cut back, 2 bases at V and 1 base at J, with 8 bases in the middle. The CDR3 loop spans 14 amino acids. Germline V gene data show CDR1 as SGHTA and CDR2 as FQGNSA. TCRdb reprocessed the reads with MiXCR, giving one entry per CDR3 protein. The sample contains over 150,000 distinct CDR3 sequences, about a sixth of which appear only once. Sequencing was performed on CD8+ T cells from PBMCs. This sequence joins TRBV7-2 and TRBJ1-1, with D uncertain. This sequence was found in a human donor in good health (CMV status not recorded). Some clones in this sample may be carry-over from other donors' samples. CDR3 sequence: CASSLTRGNTEAFF. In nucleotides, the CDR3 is TGTGCCAGCAGCTTAACACGGGGGAACACTGAAGCTTTCTTT. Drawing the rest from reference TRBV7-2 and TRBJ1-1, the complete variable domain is GAGVSQSPSNKVTEKGKDVELRCDPISGHTALYWYRQSLGQGLEFLIYFQGNSAPDKSGLPSDRFSAERTGGSVSTLTIQRTQQEDSAVYLCASSLTRGNTEAFFGQGTRLTVV.